What follows are 3 T cell receptor beta chains derived from one specimen sequenced in a study of radiation and T cells in renal cell carcinoma. Time point meaning: baseline pretreatment blood. Regarding treatment: 15 Gy SBRT to primary tumor, nephrectomy 4 weeks later. Clones were read by immunoSEQ multiplex PCR, and TCRdb kept only the in-frame ones, dropping some. The table has about 140,000 clones, roughly 83% seen once. The sample was blood, taken from a patient whose treatment included radiotherapy and nephrectomy. Receptor source: a woman aged 50 to 60 with renal cell carcinoma.

This clone was counted only a few times. The rearrangement joins TRBV5-6 to TRBJ1-4, with a tentative D call TRBD1 (6 bases). Per the germline V gene, CDR1 is SGHDT and CDR2 is YYEEEE. Between the trimmed V and J ends, which lost 6 bases and 8 bases, there was a span of 11 bases. The length of the CDR3 is 12 residues. CDR3 loop: CASNRGGEKLFF. In DNA, the CDR3 is TGTGCCAGCAACCGAGGGGGGGAAAAACTGTTTTTT.

The chain couples TRBV4-2 to TRBJ2-1; maybe TRBD2 (5 bases). CDR3 length: 13 amino acids. Trimming stripped 0 bases from V and 9 bases from J, with 9 bases between. Germline CDR1 and CDR2: LGHNA and YNFKEQ. Written as DNA, the CDR3 is TGTGCCAGCAGCCAAGAGAAGAGCGGTGAGCAGTTCTTC. As protein: CASSQEKSGEQFF.

The DNA of the CDR3 is TGTGCCAGCAGCCCCGGGACAGGGCAGACGCAACAGTACTTC. Amino acids: CASSPGTGQTQQYF. The chain combines TRBV6-6 with TRBJ2-7, with 9 bases that match TRBD1. CDR3 length equals 14 residues. CDR1 MNHNY and CDR2 SVGAGI come from the germline V gene (reference sequence). The V and J ends lost 6 bases and 10 bases, in that order; junction bases with no gene match: 13.